This is a list of T cell receptor beta chains from one sample in a study of T cell repertoires in cytomegalovirus infection. MiXCR, applied by TCRdb to the reads, yields one record per CDR3 protein. This table holds around 630,000 distinct CDR3 sequences, less than 25% found once. The sample taken for sequencing was CD8+ T cells from PBMCs. The receptor source for this set is a human donor in good health (CMV status not recorded). Some clones in this sample may be carry-over from other donors' samples. Both conserved end residues are part of each CDR3. Only part of the rows carry a size: once, few, many, or a class if the clone is expanded.

abundance	v_gene	CDR3aa
NA	TRBV27	CASSPSGQGDIIEAGELFF
many	TRBV7-6	CASSLSGQGAPFYEQYF
few	TRBV6-2/TRBV6-3	CASSLSGGPTLEQFF
many	TRBV7-9	CASSLVGTGNYNEQFF
many	TRBV25-1	CASSEWDRAYEQYF
NA	TRBV12-3/TRBV12-4	CASSLGGVGYF
few	TRBV25-1	CASRAQGSLEQYF
medium-sized	TRBV7-2	CASERGWGGSFTDTQYF
many	TRBV12-3/TRBV12-4	CASSSPRGNNSPLHF
many	TRBV7-2	CASSLEGGNYNEQFF
NA	TRBV29-1	CSVEGLAGLYNEQFF
few	TRBV6-5	CASSYEPSGRGPYGYTF
few	TRBV4-1	CASSRPPGELFF
NA	TRBV29-1	CSVVASGRETQYF
few	TRBV5-1	CASRGKLNTEAFF
many	TRBV6-1	CASIEDLIGGYTF
NA	TRBV6-6	CASSYSGRDVRNQPQHF
NA	TRBV6-4	CASSDSGPWASSYNEQFF
many	TRBV4-2	CASSQERFGVYGYTF
many	TRBV7-6	CATYSGANVLTF
few	TRBV3-1	CASSQDRAEGVYYGYTF
NA	TRBV27	CASSTPGESRYGYTF
NA	TRBV6-2/TRBV6-3	CASSYGMGWAPGANVLTF
NA	TRBV7-8	CASSPNRGVNDNYGYTF
many	TRBV28	CASNPDRAIDEQFF
few	TRBV15	CATSGDRAMNTEAFF
many	TRBV7-2	CASSLDLTYEQYF
many	TRBV6-6	CASSGTVSYNEQFF
few	TRBV3-1	CASSPQGLAFGETQYF
few	TRBV10-3	CAIKGPESYEQYF
NA	TRBV7-9	CASGPLQEQFF
NA	TRBV20-1	CSASGTSDNYGYTF
NA	TRBV27	CASSFNGDTRNYGYTF
few	TRBV2	CASTKTPNEQFF
NA	TRBV20-1	CSARDPLAGRTDTQYF
NA	TRBV5-1	CASSPRDEHNEKLFF
many	TRBV7-2	CASSNGLGSLSYEQYF
few	TRBV28	CASSLRQGSLTDTQYF
many	TRBV7-9	CASSLWDSRSSGNTIYF
few	TRBV19	CASSGGPLYNEQFF
many	TRBV28	CASSSDKSSYNEQFF
many	TRBV6-6	CASSYGRDREQYF
many	TRBV4-2	CASSQDWDNEQFF
NA	TRBV2	CASELRNTRLPEAFF
NA	TRBV28	CASRQGSNSPQHF
NA	TRBV11-1	CASSFIERENEQFF
NA	TRBV11-3	CASSGPGQGEQFF
few	TRBV12-3/TRBV12-4	CASSFSLGRTFSYEQYF
NA	TRBV19	CASTAGGRNEQYF
NA	TRBV29-1	CSAGAPTDLDF
NA	TRBV2	CASSPDDVSTDTQYF
NA	TRBV29-1	CSVEDLESGANVLTF
NA	TRBV7-2	CASSYPGSTNEKLFF
NA	TRBV19	CASSFGGVPYNEQFF